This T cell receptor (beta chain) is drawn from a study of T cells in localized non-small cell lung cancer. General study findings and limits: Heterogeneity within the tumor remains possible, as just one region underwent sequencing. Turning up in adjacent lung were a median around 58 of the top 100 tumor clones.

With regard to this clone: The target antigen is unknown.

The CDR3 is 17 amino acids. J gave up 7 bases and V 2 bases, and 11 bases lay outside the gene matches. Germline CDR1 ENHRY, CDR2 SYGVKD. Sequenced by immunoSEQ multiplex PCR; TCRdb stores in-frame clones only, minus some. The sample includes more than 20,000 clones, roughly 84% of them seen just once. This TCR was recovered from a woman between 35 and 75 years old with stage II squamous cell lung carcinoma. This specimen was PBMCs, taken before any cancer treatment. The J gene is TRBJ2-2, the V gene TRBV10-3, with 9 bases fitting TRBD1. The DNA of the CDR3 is TGTGCCATCAGTGAGACTCCGGGACAGGGAGGTGTCGGGGAGCTGTTTTTT. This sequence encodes CAISETPGQGGVGELFF.